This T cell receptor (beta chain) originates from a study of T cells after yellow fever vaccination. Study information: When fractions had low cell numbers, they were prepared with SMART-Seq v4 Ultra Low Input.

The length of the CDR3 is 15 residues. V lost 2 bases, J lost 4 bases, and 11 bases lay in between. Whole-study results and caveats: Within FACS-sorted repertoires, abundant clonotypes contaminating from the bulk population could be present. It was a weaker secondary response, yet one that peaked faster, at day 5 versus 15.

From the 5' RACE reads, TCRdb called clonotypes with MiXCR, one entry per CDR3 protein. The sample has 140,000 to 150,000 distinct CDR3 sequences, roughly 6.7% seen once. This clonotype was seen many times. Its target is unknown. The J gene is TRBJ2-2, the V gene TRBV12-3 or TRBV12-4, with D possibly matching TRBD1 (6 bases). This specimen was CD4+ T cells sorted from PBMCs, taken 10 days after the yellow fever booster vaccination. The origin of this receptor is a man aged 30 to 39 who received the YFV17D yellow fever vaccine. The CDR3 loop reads CASSLRGQLTGELFF. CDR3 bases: TGTGCCAGCAGTTTACGTGGACAGCTCACCGGGGAGCTGTTTTTT.